The 28 T cell receptor beta chains in this list originate from one sample, sequenced in a study of cytomegalovirus exposure and HLA in healthy donors. Use of 60 Vbeta and 13 Jbeta primers characterized the PCR. Method: immunoSEQ multiplex PCR; TCRdb's copy keeps in-frame clones and lacks some. This sample has about 190,000 clones, with approximately 70% found just once. The sequenced sample consisted of PBMCs. The receptor set was obtained from a woman aged 30 to 39 in good health and CMV-seronegative.

The CDR3 nucleotides are TGTGCCAGCAGTGAATGGTCGAGGGGGCGGGCCGCGTTAGGAGCAACTAATGAAAAACTGTTTTTT. Protein product: CASSEWSRGRAALGATNEKLFF. V and J are TRBV2 and TRBJ1-4; 7 bases are shared with TRBD1. J was trimmed by 0 bases and V by 2 bases; bases with no gene match: 21. Per the germline V gene, CDR1 is SNHLY and CDR2 is FYNNEI. The CDR3 loop spans 22 amino acids.

The CDR3 coding sequence is TGTGCCAGCAGCCCACAACCGGGACTAGCGGGAGGGCTTGGGGACAATGAGCAGTTCTTC. As protein: CASSPQPGLAGGLGDNEQFF. The rearrangement links TRBV21-1 to TRBJ2-1; the D call of TRBD2 is as the table states it, not checked on the DNA. TRBV21-1 is shown as a pseudogene. The CDR3 contains 20 residues.

V and J are TRBV7-2 and TRBJ1-2, with D perhaps TRBD1 (5 bases). This CDR3 comprises 12 residues. In germline, CDR1 is SGHTA, CDR2 FQGNSA. V gave up 5 bases and J gave up 7 bases, with 11 bases separating them. CDR3 sequence reads: CASSVTETGYTF. The DNA for the CDR3 is TGTGCCAGCAGCGTGACAGAGACTGGCTACACCTTC.

The sample holds a few counts of this clone. The gene calls are TRBV10-2 and TRBJ1-6; tentatively, D is TRBD1 (6 bases). The CDR3 loop spans 15 amino acids. V was cut by 3 bases and J by 10 bases, with 16 bases left in between. CDR1 and CDR2 from the germline V gene are WSHSY and SAAADI. The CDR3 coding sequence is TGCGCCAGCAGTGATCAGGGGCAAGGACGGTCACCCCTCCACTTT. It yields the protein CASSDQGQGRSPLHF.

V gene TRBV7-9 combines with J gene TRBJ1-5, with 8 nucleotides matching TRBD1. CDR1 and CDR2 from the germline V gene are SEHNR and FQNEAQ (reference sequence). The junction had 3 bases not matched to a gene; V was cut back by 7 bases and J by 4 bases. This CDR3 contains 13 residues. CDR3 DNA sequence: TGTGCCAGCATGCAGGGGGCTAATCAGCCCCAGCATTTT. Translation gives CASMQGANQPQHF.

The chain joins TRBV19 to TRBJ1-2; no firm D call. Germline V gives CDR1 LNHDA, CDR2 SQIVND (reference sequence). The CDR3 extends over 14 amino acids. Trimming took 1 base from V and 6 from J, leaving 12 bases between them. CDR3: CASSIGSTDHGYTF. As DNA, the CDR3 is TGTGCCAGTAGTATAGGCTCCACAGATCATGGCTACACCTTC.

V usage is TRBV9 and J usage is TRBJ2-5, with a tentative D call TRBD1 (6 bases). CDR3 length equals 17 residues. Trimming removed 0 bases from V and 1 base from J, with 16 bases in between. Germline CDR1 reads SGDLS; CDR2 reads YYNGEE. CDR3 residues: CASSVGGGRPIQETQYF. In nucleotides, the CDR3 is TGTGCCAGCAGCGTAGGAGGGGGTCGTCCTATCCAAGAGACCCAGTACTTC. Complete variable domain (other parts from reference TRBV9 and TRBJ2-5): DSGVTQTPKHLITATGQRVTLRCSPRSGDLSVYWYQQSLDQGLQFLIQYYNGEERAKGNILERFSAQQFPDLHSELNLSSLELGDSALYFCASSVGGGRPIQETQYFGPGTRLLVL.

This clone was detected a few times. The chain employs TRBV30 and TRBJ1-1; D perhaps matches TRBD1 (6 bases). The V end lost 2 bases, the J end lost 7 bases, and 17 bases lay between the germline ends. The CDR3 extends over 14 amino acids. Germline V lookup: CDR1 GTSNPN, CDR2 SVGIG (reference sequence). CDR3 bases: TGTGCCTGGAGTCCCCTGGGGGGGGCTGGTGAAGCTTTCTTT. It codes for CAWSPLGGAGEAFF.

J is TRBJ2-7 and V is TRBV28; 7 positions match TRBD1. The length of the CDR3 is 13 residues. Germline V gives CDR1 MDHEN, CDR2 SYDVKM. J was trimmed by 6 bases and V by 6 bases; bases with no gene match: 8. The CDR3 sequence is CASRWDSRTEQYF. The CDR3 coding sequence is TGTGCCAGCAGATGGGACAGTCGCACCGAGCAGTACTTC.

This clone has more than one count but fewer than ten. The gene calls are TRBV5-1 and TRBJ2-3, with 7 positions matching TRBD1. Germline V gene lookup returns CDR1 SGHRS and CDR2 YFSETQ. J gave up 2 bases and V 2 bases, and 8 bases lay outside the gene matches. This CDR3 has 16 amino acids. The CDR3 DNA sequence: TGCGCCAGCAGCTTCAGACAGGGTAGCCTCACAGATACGCAGTATTTT. Translated, it gives CASSFRQGSLTDTQYF.

The V and J genes are TRBV14 and TRBJ1-6; no clear D gene. V lost 1 base and J lost 13, with 17 bases in between. Germline loops: CDR1 SGHDN, CDR2 FVKESK. The CDR3 covers 15 residues. The CDR3 nucleotides are TGTGCCAGCAGCCAAGGGAGGGTGGAGGAATGCCCCCTCCACTTT. Its protein is CASSQGRVEECPLHF.

V usage is TRBV28 and J usage is TRBJ1-3; D perhaps matches TRBD1 (6 bases). Germline V CDR1 and CDR2: MDHEN, SYDVKM. The CDR3 spans 14 residues. V was cut by 8 bases and J by 0 bases, with 11 bases left in between. CDR3: CASHKGGSGNTIYF. The CDR3 DNA reads as TGTGCCAGCCACAAAGGGGGCTCTGGAAACACCATATATTTT.

J is TRBJ2-7 and V is TRBV6-1, with D possibly matching TRBD2 (6 bases). V was shortened by 8 bases and J by 3 bases, with 17 bases between the two germline ends. Germline V gives CDR1 MNHNS, CDR2 SASEGT. The CDR3 runs to 14 residues. CDR3 bases: TGTGCCAGCCAACCCGGGGGACCATACTACGAGCAGTACTTC. Amino acid sequence: CASQPGGPYYEQYF.

The rearrangement uses TRBV2 and TRBJ1-1, with D perhaps TRBD1 (6 bases). The V and J ends lost 4 bases and 2 bases respectively, with 14 bases between them. CDR1 is SNHLY, CDR2 FYNNEI, per germline. The CDR3 consists of 15 residues. CDR3 bases: TGTGCCAGCAGTGCCCGATTCGGGACAAACACTGAAGCTTTCTTT. Amino acids: CASSARFGTNTEAFF.

The gene calls are TRBV5-4 and TRBJ1-2; 12 bases fit TRBD1. Germline V lookup: CDR1 SGHNT, CDR2 YYREEE (reference sequence). Trimming at V came to 3 bases and at J to 6 bases, leaving 9 bases not matched to a gene. This CDR3 region has 16 residues. The CDR3: CASSWTPGQGADGYTF. CDR3 coding DNA: TGTGCCAGCAGCTGGACGCCGGGACAGGGGGCAGATGGCTACACCTTC.

This clone has only a few counts. This rearrangement joins TRBV5-1 to TRBJ1-1, with no clear D. CDR1 is SGHRS, CDR2 YFSETQ, per germline. The CDR3 length is 16 residues. Trimming stripped 0 bases from V and 4 bases from J, with 16 bases between. The CDR3 DNA is TGCGCCAGCAGCTTGGGAACAGTGAAAACATCCACTGAAGCTTTCTTT. Protein: CASSLGTVKTSTEAFF. The full variable domain, in which reference TRBV5-1 and TRBJ1-1 provide the parts outside the CDR3, is KAGVTQTPRYLIKTRGQQVTLSCSPISGHRSVSWYQQTPGQGLQFLFEYFSETQRNKGNFPGRFSGRQFSNSRSEMNVSTLELGDSALYLCASSLGTVKTSTEAFFGQGTRLTVV.

The sample holds a few counts of this clone. The rearrangement joins TRBV28 to TRBJ1-2; unclear D gene. CDR3 length: 14 amino acids. V dropped 6 bases and J dropped 2 bases, with 13 bases sitting between them. CDR1 is MDHEN, CDR2 SYDVKM, per germline. CDR3 amino acids: CASRGGRNNYGYTF. In DNA form, the CDR3 reads TGTGCCAGCAGGGGAGGACGGAACAACTATGGCTACACCTTC.

The chain is built from TRBV2 and TRBJ2-1, with 8 nucleotides matching TRBD2. The J segment lost 7 bases and the V segment lost 6 bases, leaving 8 bases of the junction unmatched. Germline V gene sequence: CDR1 SNHLY, CDR2 FYNNEI. This CDR3 region has 14 residues. The CDR3 DNA reads TGTGCCAGCAGACGGGGGGGCCGTCGAAATGAGCAGTTCTTC. Translation gives CASRRGGRRNEQFF.

The chain has TRBV10-3 and TRBJ2-1, with TRBD1 as a possible D gene (6 bases). V lost 3 bases and J 13 bases, leaving 10 bases between the germline ends. The CDR3 has 11 amino acids. Germline CDR1 reads ENHRY; CDR2 reads SYGVKD. The CDR3 spells CAISDGGSQFF. The DNA for the CDR3 is TGTGCCATCAGTGATGGGGGCAGTCAGTTCTTC.

The rearrangement links TRBV5-1 to TRBJ1-3, with 8 bases fitting TRBD1. This CDR3 spans 16 amino acids. Germline values: CDR1 SGHRS, CDR2 YFSETQ. Trimming took 4 bases from V and 1 from J; bases not matched to a gene: 7. CDR3 coding DNA: TGCGCCAGCAGCCCTACAGGGGGTGCTTCTGGAAACACCATATATTTT. Amino acids: CASSPTGGASGNTIYF.

The rearrangement links TRBV28 to TRBJ2-7, with TRBD2 as a possible D gene (6 bases). CDR3 length: 17 residues. Germline CDR1 is MDHEN and CDR2 is SYDVKM. The ends were cut back, 6 bases at V and 3 bases at J, with 24 bases in the middle. DNA of the CDR3: TGTGCCAGCAGGGGACCGTCGCCCGGGACTCCGAACTACGAGCAGTACTTC. Translating it yields CASRGPSPGTPNYEQYF.

V usage is TRBV11-2 and J usage is TRBJ2-7, with 7 bases matching TRBD1. Germline V gene lookup returns CDR1 SGHAT and CDR2 FQNNGV. J was trimmed by 2 bases and V by 6 bases; bases with no gene match: 7. The CDR3 is 14 residues long. This CDR3 reads CASSLLTGAYEQYF. In DNA, the CDR3 is TGTGCCAGCAGTCTCCTCACAGGGGCCTACGAGCAGTACTTC.

The sample holds a few counts of this clone. V is TRBV6-1 and J is TRBJ2-1; TRBD1 matches at 11 bases. CDR3 size: 15 residues. Germline CDR1 reads MNHNS; CDR2 reads SASEGT. The V segment lost 11 bases and the J segment 8 bases; nucleotides outside the gene matches: 14. The CDR3 reads CAGQGARGISDEQFF. The CDR3 nucleotides are TGTGCCGGACAGGGGGCAAGGGGGATTTCTGATGAGCAGTTCTTC.

The CDR3 DNA is TGTGCCAGTAGTAGATCGACTTCCTCTGGAAACACCATATATTTT. Its protein product is CASSRSTSSGNTIYF. The V call is TRBV19, the J call TRBJ1-3, with D uncertain. V lost 4 bases, J lost 0 bases, and 10 bases lay in between. CDR1 is LNHDA and CDR2 is SQIVND in the germline V gene (reference sequence). The CDR3 is made up of 15 amino acids.

There are a few counts of this clone. This sequence joins TRBV13 and TRBJ2-7; 12 bases agree with TRBD1. The CDR3 is 13 amino acids. Trimming took 3 bases from V and 9 from J; bases not matched to a gene: 3. Germline V gives CDR1 PRHDT, CDR2 FYEKMQ (reference sequence). The CDR3 is CASSLGGQGAQYF. The CDR3 DNA reads as TGTGCCAGCAGCTTGGGGGGACAGGGGGCGCAGTACTTC.

J is TRBJ2-7 and V is TRBV5-1; 8 bases match TRBD1. The CDR3 runs to 13 residues. Trimming cost V 6 bases and J 5 bases; bases outside gene matches: 7. Germline V CDR1 and CDR2: SGHRS, YFSETQ. DNA of the CDR3: TGCGCCAGCAACTGGGACAGGCTTAACGAGCAGTACTTC. It is translated as CASNWDRLNEQYF.

This chain joins TRBV29-1 and TRBJ2-7; tentative D call: TRBD2 (6 bases). The germline V gene has CDR1 SQVTM and CDR2 ANQGSEA. The V gene lost 4 bases and the J gene lost 5 bases, with 18 bases spanning the gap. The CDR3 is made up of 14 amino acids. The CDR3 nucleotides read TGCAGCGTTGTCTCGGCGGGAAAAAGCAACGAGCAGTACTTC. It translates to CSVVSAGKSNEQYF.

The gene calls are TRBV7-8 and TRBJ2-7; TRBD2 aligns across 15 bases. The length of the CDR3 is 18 residues. Germline V gene data show CDR1 as SGHVS and CDR2 as FQNEAQ. V lost 1 base to trimming and J lost 0 bases; unmatched junction nucleotides: 4. CDR3 sequence (DNA): TGTGCCAGCAGCTTAGGGACTAGCGGGAGGGAGTACTCCTACGAGCAGTACTTC. This codes for CASSLGTSGREYSYEQYF. The variable domain in full, with the rest retrieved from reference TRBV7-8 and TRBJ2-7, is GAGVSQSPRYKVAKRGQDVALRCDPISGHVSLFWYQQALGQGPEFLTYFQNEAQLDKSGLPSDRFFAERPEGSVSTLKIQRTQQEDSAVYLCASSLGTSGREYSYEQYFGPGTRLTVT.